This T cell receptor (beta chain) came from a study of beta chain features in type 1 diabetes. A note on this clone: The antigen is unknown.

The entirety of the isolated RNA underwent reverse transcription, so expressed TCRB transcripts were sequenced. Measured with immunoSEQ multiplex PCR; TCRdb has only the in-frame clones, and not every one. The table lists under 150,000 clones, roughly 17% of them singletons, with around 2.7% in the top ten. Study-level results: Shorter TCRB CDR3s, moderately but significantly so, were found in Type 1 diabetes patients in all four CD4+ subsets.

The sequencing input was central memory CD4+ T cells from blood. The receptor's source is a man younger than 35 with type 1 diabetes.

In DNA, the CDR3 is TGTGCCTGGAGTGTACAGCGTTTTGGCTACACCTTC. Translating it yields CAWSVQRFGYTF. The chain uses TRBV30 and TRBJ1-2; D is unclear. Trimming cost V 0 bases and J 7 bases, with 9 bases left between them. The CDR3 contains 12 residues. Germline CDR1 reads GTSNPN; CDR2 reads SVGIG (reference sequence).